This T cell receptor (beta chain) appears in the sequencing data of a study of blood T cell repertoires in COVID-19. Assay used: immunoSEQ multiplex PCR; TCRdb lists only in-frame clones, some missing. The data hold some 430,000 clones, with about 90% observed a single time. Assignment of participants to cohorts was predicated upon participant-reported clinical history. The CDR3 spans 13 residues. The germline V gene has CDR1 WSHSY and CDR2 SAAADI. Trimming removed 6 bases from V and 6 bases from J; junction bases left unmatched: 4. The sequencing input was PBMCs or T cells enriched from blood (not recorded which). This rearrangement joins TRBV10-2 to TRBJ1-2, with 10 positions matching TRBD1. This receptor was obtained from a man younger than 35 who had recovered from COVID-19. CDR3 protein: CASRMDRGDGYTF. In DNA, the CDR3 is TGCGCCAGCAGAATGGACAGGGGGGATGGCTACACCTTC.